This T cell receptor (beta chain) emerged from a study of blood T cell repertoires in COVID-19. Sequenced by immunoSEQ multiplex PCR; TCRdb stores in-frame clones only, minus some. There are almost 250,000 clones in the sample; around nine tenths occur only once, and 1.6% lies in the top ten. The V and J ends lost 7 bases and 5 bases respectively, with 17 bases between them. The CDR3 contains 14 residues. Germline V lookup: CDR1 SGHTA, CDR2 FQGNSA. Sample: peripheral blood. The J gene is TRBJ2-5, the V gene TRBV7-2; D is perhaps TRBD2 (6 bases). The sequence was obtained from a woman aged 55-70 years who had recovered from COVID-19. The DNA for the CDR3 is TGTGCCAGCACCCTCGTCGGGACTGCCGAGACCCAGTACTTC. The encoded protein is CASTLVGTAETQYF.